Listed here is a single TCR beta chain. As yet, its antigen is unknown. This sample is drawn from a study of a mutant IDH1 vaccine in newly diagnosed glioma. Study information: There were approximately 62% males and approximately 38% females among treated patients, whose mean age was about 44 years.

Produced via immunoSEQ multiplex PCR; TCRdb's table is partial and in-frame only. In the table there are tens of thousands of clones, around four fifths of which are singletons. The length of the CDR3 is 12 residues. The V gene end was trimmed by 5 bases and the J gene end by 9 bases; junction bases not matched to a gene: 3. From germline, CDR1 is SGHTA and CDR2 FQGNSA. Whole-study results and caveats: Shifts in the top peripheral T cell clonotypes seemed unrelated to pseudoprogression.

Time point given: baseline, week 1 (first vaccination visit). Treatment given: pre-vaccination baseline after standard-of-care therapy. The V and J genes are TRBV7-2 and TRBJ2-1; the match to TRBD1 covers 8 bases. This specimen was PBMCs, taken from a glioma patient treated with radiotherapy, temozolomide or both. This receptor was identified in a woman in her 50s with glioma. This CDR3 reads CASSTDRGEQFF. The CDR3 DNA is TGTGCCAGCAGCACCGACAGGGGTGAGCAGTTCTTC.